This is a list of T cell receptor beta chains from one sample in a study of blood T cell repertoires in COVID-19. This table comes from immunoSEQ multiplex PCR, and its TCRdb copy is limited to in-frame clones, with some not included. Here the sample spans 30,000 to 35,000 clones, approximately 88% being singletons. The sample consisted of peripheral blood. The receptors were gathered from a man in his 60s with active COVID-19. Each CDR3 is given with its conserved first and last residue. D genes are given only for firm matches. The size of a clone is reported for some rows only, either as once, few or many, or as a class for expanded clones.

CDR3nt: TGTGCCAGCACCCCGGGACAGGGGGCTGGAAATTCCTACGAGCAGTACTTC
CDR3aa: CASTPGQGAGNSYEQYF
abundance: once
v_gene: TRBV2
j_gene: TRBJ2-7
d_gene: TRBD1

CDR3nt: TGTGCCAGCAGCTCTCAGACTAGCCCCTACAATGAGCAGTTCTTC
CDR3aa: CASSSQTSPYNEQFF
abundance: NA
v_gene: TRBV7-8
j_gene: TRBJ2-1
d_gene: TRBD2

CDR3nt: TGTGCCAGCACCCAGGGTCGGGGGAGGGCCGAAACCGGGGAGCTGTTTTTT
CDR3aa: CASTQGRGRAETGELFF
abundance: few
v_gene: TRBV27
j_gene: TRBJ2-2
d_gene: TRBD2

CDR3nt: TGCGCCAGCAGCCATATAGGAGGGGTCTCCTACAATGAGCAGTTCTTC
CDR3aa: CASSHIGGVSYNEQFF
abundance: NA
v_gene: TRBV4-1
j_gene: TRBJ2-1
d_gene: NA

CDR3nt: TGTGCCAGTAGTATTCGCAGGGGGGAAGAGACCCAGTACTTC
CDR3aa: CASSIRRGEETQYF
abundance: NA
v_gene: TRBV19
j_gene: TRBJ2-5
d_gene: NA

CDR3nt: TGTGCCAGCACCCAGTCTGGTTACGAGCAGTACTTC
CDR3aa: CASTQSGYEQYF
abundance: NA
v_gene: TRBV28
j_gene: TRBJ2-7
d_gene: NA

CDR3nt: TGTGCCAGCAGTATAGCGGGAGGGCCAGGGGATGAGCAGTTCTTC
CDR3aa: CASSIAGGPGDEQFF
abundance: NA
v_gene: TRBV11-1
j_gene: TRBJ2-1
d_gene: TRBD2

CDR3nt: TGTGCTAGTGGCCCCGACTGGAGTAGGCTGAACACTGAAGCTTTCTTT
CDR3aa: CASGPDWSRLNTEAFF
abundance: NA
v_gene: TRBV12-5
j_gene: TRBJ1-1
d_gene: NA

CDR3nt: TGCGCCAGCAGCGAGGACAGGTATGGCGGCTACACCTTC
CDR3aa: CASSEDRYGGYTF
abundance: NA
v_gene: TRBV5-1
j_gene: TRBJ1-2
d_gene: TRBD1

CDR3nt: TGTGCCACCGAGCCAGGCGGGAGCAGCTACAATGAGCAGTTCTTC
CDR3aa: CATEPGGSSYNEQFF
abundance: NA
v_gene: TRBV15
j_gene: TRBJ2-1
d_gene: TRBD2

CDR3nt: TGCGCCAGCAGCACAGGGACACTGTGGGATGAGCAGTTCTTC
CDR3aa: CASSTGTLWDEQFF
abundance: once
v_gene: TRBV5-1
j_gene: TRBJ2-1
d_gene: NA

CDR3nt: TGTGCCAGCAGTAAATCCCCTACAGGGGGCAGCAATCAGCCCCAGCATTTT
CDR3aa: CASSKSPTGGSNQPQHF
abundance: NA
v_gene: TRBV2
j_gene: TRBJ1-5
d_gene: TRBD1

CDR3nt: TGTGCCAGCAGCCAAGAGGTACAGGGGGCGTATGGCTACACCTTC
CDR3aa: CASSQEVQGAYGYTF
abundance: few
v_gene: TRBV4-2
j_gene: TRBJ1-2
d_gene: TRBD1

CDR3nt: TGCGCCAGCAGTGGGACAGGGTCGGCTGGGGCCAACGTCCTGACTTTC
CDR3aa: CASSGTGSAGANVLTF
abundance: NA
v_gene: TRBV5-1
j_gene: TRBJ2-6
d_gene: TRBD1

CDR3nt: TGTGCCAGCAGCTTAGTCCCTCGACAGGGAGGTTACGAGCAGTACTTC
CDR3aa: CASSLVPRQGGYEQYF
abundance: NA
v_gene: TRBV7-9
j_gene: TRBJ2-7
d_gene: NA

CDR3nt: TGTGCCAGCAGTACAATACTAGCGGCTAAGGGGAATGAGCAGTTCTTC
CDR3aa: CASSTILAAKGNEQFF
abundance: NA
v_gene: TRBV27
j_gene: TRBJ2-1
d_gene: TRBD2

CDR3nt: TGTGCCAGCAGCCAAGGGAGGGGCCTCCTGGATTCACCCCTCCACTTT
CDR3aa: CASSQGRGLLDSPLHF
abundance: NA
v_gene: TRBV3-1/TRBV3-2
j_gene: TRBJ1-6
d_gene: NA